These 31 T cell receptor beta chains originate from one sample sequenced in a study of T-cell memory formation after mild COVID-19. TCRdb passed the 5' RACE reads through MiXCR, listing each CDR3 protein once. In the table there are about 340,000 distinct CDR3 sequences, around 15% of which are singletons. Material for sequencing was PBMCs or a T cell subset sorted from them (not recorded which). The receptor set was obtained from a man aged 18 to 29 who had mild COVID-19 (a few samples of this study predate the infection). Cell type and time point are not known.

This clonotype occurred a few times. This chain connects TRBV28 to TRBJ2-7; tentatively, D is TRBD2 (5 bases). V was trimmed by 7 bases and J by 0 bases, leaving 16 bases between them. Germline values: CDR1 MDHEN, CDR2 SYDVKM. The CDR3 has 15 amino acids. The CDR3 DNA reads TGTGCCAGCACAGCGGCAGCAGCCCCCTCCTACGAGCAGTACGTC. Amino acid sequence: CASTAAAAPSYEQYV.

This clonotype was seen only once. The chain recombines TRBV7-3 with TRBJ2-3; D uncertain. The CDR3 consists of 14 residues. The V end lost 3 bases, the J end lost 2 bases, and 9 bases lay between the germline ends. Germline V gives CDR1 SGHTA, CDR2 FQGTGA. In DNA, the CDR3 is TGTGCCAGCAGCTTCGGAGATTTCACAGATACGCAGTATTTT. As protein: CASSFGDFTDTQYF.

V usage is TRBV20-1 and J usage is TRBJ2-3; the D is unclear. The germline V gene has CDR1 DFQATT and CDR2 SNEGSKA (reference sequence). The length of the CDR3 is 14 residues. V dropped 3 bases and J dropped 0 bases, with 10 bases sitting between them. As DNA, the CDR3 is TGCAGTGCTAGGAGGCCCCATAGCACAGATACGCAGTATTTT. Its protein is CSARRPHSTDTQYF.

The rearrangement uses TRBV5-6 and TRBJ2-1, with 8 bases that match TRBD1. Losses at the gene ends were 9 bases for V and 7 bases for J; bases not matched to a gene: 3. CDR3 length equals 11 residues. Germline CDR1 is SGHDT and CDR2 is YYEEEE. CDR3 residues: CANHRGNEQFF. CDR3 nucleotide sequence: TGTGCCAACCACAGGGGGAATGAGCAGTTCTTC.

This clonotype showed up just a few times. V usage is TRBV6-2 or TRBV6-3 and J usage is TRBJ1-5; no firm D call. The V end was cut by 5 bases, the J end by 2 bases, with 10 bases between. Germline V lookup: CDR1 MNHEY, CDR2 SVGEGT. The CDR3 loop spans 14 amino acids. In nucleotides, the CDR3 is TGTGCCAGCAGTCTTCGGTGGGGCAATCAGCCCCAGCATTTT. It specifies CASSLRWGNQPQHF.

This clonotype has a handful of counts. The genes are TRBV6-5 and TRBJ2-5, with D maybe TRBD1 (5 bases). Germline V gene lookup returns CDR1 MNHEY and CDR2 SVGAGI. CDR3 length: 17 residues. The V gene lost 6 bases and the J gene lost 1 base, with 21 bases spanning the gap. This chain's CDR3 is CASSPTPRAGIQETQYF. The CDR3 DNA reads as TGTGCCAGCAGCCCAACACCACGGGCAGGGATCCAAGAGACCCAGTACTTC.

This chain joins TRBV27 and TRBJ2-5; 7 positions agree with TRBD2. V gave up 5 bases and J gave up 1 base; unmatched junction bases: 4. This CDR3 spans 14 amino acids. Germline V lookup: CDR1 MNHEY, CDR2 SMNVEV (reference sequence). The CDR3 loop reads CASSGGEGQETQYF. Here the CDR3 DNA reads TGTGCCAGCAGTGGGGGGGAGGGCCAAGAGACCCAGTACTTC.

The chain is built from TRBV12-3 or TRBV12-4 and TRBJ1-1; 7 nucleotides agree with TRBD1. J gave up 12 bases and V 3 bases, and 19 bases lay outside the gene matches. CDR3 size: 16 residues. In DNA, the CDR3 is TGTGCCAGCAGTTTTTATCTCCGACAGGGAGGGATGGGGCCTTTCTTT. Residues: CASSFYLRQGGMGPFF.

The chain combines TRBV5-6 with TRBJ2-1; D remains unclear. The CDR3 loop spans 12 amino acids. Germline lookup yields CDR1 SGHDT and CDR2 YYEEEE. V was trimmed by 0 bases and J by 9 bases, leaving 7 bases between them. The CDR3 bases are TGTGCCAGCAGCTTGGTTACTCTTGAGCAGTTCTTC. Protein: CASSLVTLEQFF.

The chain recombines TRBV5-1 with TRBJ2-1; D unresolved. In germline, CDR1 is SGHRS, CDR2 YFSETQ. The CDR3 is 14 amino acids. V was trimmed by 1 base and J by 3 bases, leaving 8 bases between them. The CDR3 coding sequence is TGCGCCAGCAGCTTGTCCAGGTTCTACAATGAGCAGTTCTTC. Its translation: CASSLSRFYNEQFF.

The chain uses TRBV28 and TRBJ2-5; 7 bases match TRBD2. The CDR3 extends over 15 amino acids. V lost 7 bases, J lost 5 bases, and 13 bases stayed unmatched. The germline V gene encodes CDR1 MDHEN and CDR2 SYDVKM. CDR3 loop: CASTPARLGGETQYF. For the CDR3, the DNA is TGTGCCAGCACCCCAGCCCGATTGGGGGGGGAGACCCAGTACTTC.

This clonotype came up a few times. The rearrangement links TRBV20-1 to TRBJ2-2; 7 bases are shared with TRBD1. CDR1 and CDR2 (germline): DFQATT, SNEGSKA (reference sequence). This CDR3 spans 14 amino acids. The J segment lost 5 bases and the V segment lost 1 base, leaving 4 bases of the junction unmatched. The CDR3 DNA sequence: TGCAGTGCTAGAGGTCCGACAGGGACCGGGGAGCTGTTTTTT. Protein product: CSARGPTGTGELFF.

This clonotype has only a few counts. The chain carries TRBV7-6 and TRBJ2-5; 11 positions agree with TRBD2. Unmatched junction bases numbered 8, after V lost 5 bases and J lost 3 bases. Germline CDR1 and CDR2: SGHVS and FNYEAQ. The CDR3 runs 16 residues. CDR3 nucleotide sequence: TGTGCCAGCAGCATCGGACTAGCGGGCGTAGAAGAGACCCAGTACTTC. Protein product: CASSIGLAGVEETQYF.

This clonotype showed up just a few times. This rearrangement joins TRBV20-1 to TRBJ1-6, with 7 nucleotides matching TRBD1. The V segment lost 6 bases and the J segment 12 bases; nucleotides outside the gene matches: 8. The CDR3 runs to 12 residues. Germline CDR1 DFQATT, CDR2 SNEGSKA (reference sequence). The CDR3 bases are TGCAGTGCCCACAGGGGAGGGGAACCCCTCCACTTT. The encoded protein is CSAHRGGEPLHF.

This clonotype was seen a handful of times. This chain joins TRBV20-1 and TRBJ1-1; perhaps TRBD1 as D (6 bases). The V end was cut by 6 bases, the J end by 4 bases, with 9 bases between. CDR3 length equals 11 residues. The germline V gene encodes CDR1 DFQATT and CDR2 SNEGSKA (reference sequence). In DNA form, the CDR3 reads TGCAGTGCCCAACAGGGCACTGAAGCTTTCTTT. Translation: CSAQQGTEAFF.

This clonotype came up a few times. CDR3: CSAGTGGGFAEAFF. CDR3 coding DNA: TGCAGCGCCGGGACAGGGGGCGGGTTTGCTGAAGCTTTCTTT. The J gene is TRBJ1-1, the V gene TRBV29-1, with 12 nucleotides matching TRBD1. Per germline, CDR1 SQVTM and CDR2 ANQGSEA. J lost 6 bases, V lost 7 bases, and 9 bases had no gene match. This CDR3 spans 14 amino acids. The full variable domain, rest sourced from reference TRBV29-1 and TRBJ1-1, is SAVISQKPSRDICQRGTSLTIQCQVDSQVTMMFWYRQQPGQSLTLIATANQGSEATYESGFVIDKFPISRPNLTFSTLTVSNMSPEDSSIYLCSAGTGGGFAEAFFGQGTRLTVV.

This sequence joins TRBV28 and TRBJ1-2; a weak D match, TRBD1 (5 bases). The CDR3 runs 12 residues. Germline lookup yields CDR1 MDHEN and CDR2 SYDVKM. The V end was cut by 7 bases, the J end by 8 bases, with 14 bases between. The CDR3: CASTFGGSGYTF. For the CDR3, the DNA is TGTGCCAGCACCTTCGGGGGTAGCGGCTACACCTTC.

CDR3 sequence: CATSDARTSGGVGDTQYF. CDR3 nucleotide sequence: TGTGCCACCAGTGATGCGCGAACTAGCGGGGGGGTTGGAGATACGCAGTATTTT. The chain employs TRBV24-1 and TRBJ2-3; 13 bases map to TRBD2. Germline loops: CDR1 KGHDR, CDR2 SFDVKD. V shed 3 bases and J 5 bases; nucleotides not matched to a gene: 10. The CDR3 is 18 residues long.

J is TRBJ2-7 and V is TRBV20-1, with 7 bases that match TRBD1. Germline V lookup: CDR1 DFQATT, CDR2 SNEGSKA (reference sequence). The CDR3 has 15 amino acids. Germline trimming cut 2 bases from V and 2 bases from J; bases unmatched to any gene: 9. CDR3 bases: TGCAGTGCTAGACCGTACAGGGGTCGCCCCTACGAGCAGTACTTC. Its protein is CSARPYRGRPYEQYF.

This clonotype has just a few counts. This chain joins TRBV3-1 and TRBJ2-5; D ambiguous. V was trimmed by 4 bases and J by 1 base, leaving 7 bases between them. The CDR3 has 13 amino acids. The germline V gene encodes CDR1 LGHDT and CDR2 YNNKEL (reference sequence). The CDR3 region has the DNA TGTGCCAGCAGCCCCCCCGCCCAAGAGACCCAGTACTTC. The encoded protein is CASSPPAQETQYF.

This clonotype was counted between two and nine times. The chain is built from TRBV29-1 and TRBJ1-2; the match to TRBD1 covers 7 bases. The V gene end was trimmed by 7 bases and the J gene end by 5 bases; junction bases not matched to a gene: 4. Germline V gene data show CDR1 as SQVTM and CDR2 as ANQGSEA. This CDR3 is built from 11 residues. CDR3 protein: CSAGQSYGYTF. DNA of the CDR3: TGCAGCGCGGGACAGTCGTATGGCTACACCTTC.

The J gene is TRBJ1-4, the V gene TRBV7-9, with 9 bases matching TRBD1. The CDR3 contains 14 residues. Germline CDR1 SEHNR, CDR2 FQNEAQ (reference sequence). Trimming took 4 bases from V and 8 from J; bases not matched to a gene: 5. The CDR3, as DNA: TGTGCCAGCAGCTCCGGGACAGGGTCCGAAAAACTGTTTTTT. Protein: CASSSGTGSEKLFF.

V gene TRBV5-1 combines with J gene TRBJ2-1, with 12 bases aligning to TRBD2. Per the germline V gene, CDR1 is SGHRS and CDR2 is YFSETQ. With V trimmed by 4 bases and J by 8 bases, 10 bases remained unmatched. CDR3 size: 16 residues. The CDR3 region is CASSRGASGGAHEQFF. The CDR3 DNA follows: TGCGCCAGCAGCAGGGGAGCTAGCGGGGGGGCCCATGAGCAGTTCTTC.

This clonotype has a handful of counts. The chain has TRBV20-1 and TRBJ1-2, with D unresolved. Germline V gene data show CDR1 as DFQATT and CDR2 as SNEGSKA (reference sequence). V was cut by 5 bases and J by 10 bases, with 14 bases left in between. The CDR3 loop spans 11 amino acids. The CDR3 DNA is TGCAGTGCTTCCAGCGGACTAACCTACACCTTC. This translates into CSASSGLTYTF.

This clonotype was found a few times. V and J are TRBV7-9 and TRBJ1-4, with D perhaps matching TRBD1 (5 bases). Germline CDR1 is SEHNR and CDR2 is FQNEAQ (reference sequence). V was clipped by 4 bases and J by 8 bases, with 20 bases between them. This CDR3 has 16 amino acids. The DNA of the CDR3 is TGTGCCAGCAGCTGGATCCAGGGCCCCTTAGAGGAAAAACTGTTTTTT. It yields the protein CASSWIQGPLEEKLFF.

This clonotype was seen only a few times. The J gene is TRBJ2-5, the V gene TRBV5-1; TRBD1 matches 7 bases. With 4 bases clipped from V and 2 bases from J, the junction kept 11 bases outside the gene matches. Germline assignment: CDR1 SGHRS and CDR2 YFSETQ. The CDR3 consists of 16 residues. The CDR3 DNA reads TGCGCCAGCAGCCCCGCCGCCCAGGGACAGCAAGAGACCCAGTACTTC. Translated, it gives CASSPAAQGQQETQYF.

This clonotype appeared a few times. The chain joins TRBV5-1 to TRBJ2-4; D possibly corresponds to TRBD1 (6 bases). This CDR3 has 13 amino acids. Trimming stripped 0 bases from V and 5 bases from J, with 6 bases between. CDR1 and CDR2 (germline): SGHRS, YFSETQ. The CDR3: CASSLGQENIQYF. Written as DNA, the CDR3 is TGCGCCAGCAGCTTGGGACAGGAAAACATTCAGTACTTC.

This clonotype came up a few times. This rearrangement joins TRBV20-1 to TRBJ1-5, with D maybe TRBD1 (6 bases). V lost 7 bases to trimming and J lost 7 bases, with 20 bases between them. The germline V gene encodes CDR1 DFQATT and CDR2 SNEGSKA (reference sequence). There are 14 residues in the CDR3. Here the CDR3 DNA reads TGCAGTGTCCTGGGGGCGCCGGGAGAGCAGCCCCAGCATTTT. Encoded protein: CSVLGAPGEQPQHF.

This chain links TRBV20-1 with TRBJ2-3; D is tentatively TRBD1 or TRBD2 (6 bases each). Between the trimmed V and J ends, which lost 0 bases and 2 bases, there was a span of 12 bases. Germline CDR1 is DFQATT and CDR2 is SNEGSKA (reference sequence). The CDR3 contains 15 residues. Here the CDR3 reads CSARDLRGLTDTQYF. CDR3 nucleotide sequence: TGCAGTGCTAGAGATCTCCGGGGGCTCACAGATACGCAGTATTTT.

The chain carries TRBV20-1 and TRBJ2-7; tentative D call: TRBD1 (6 bases). V was pared by 4 bases and J by 0 bases, with 19 bases between. This CDR3 contains 16 residues. Looked up from germline, CDR1 is DFQATT and CDR2 is SNEGSKA (reference sequence). This chain's CDR3 is CSATPAGVSLSYEQYF. The CDR3 coding sequence is TGCAGTGCTACTCCCGCAGGGGTCTCCCTCTCCTACGAGCAGTACTTC.

This clonotype was seen ten or more times. The rearrangement links TRBV5-1 to TRBJ2-3, with a tentative D call TRBD2 (5 bases). The germline V gene has CDR1 SGHRS and CDR2 YFSETQ. V lost 2 bases to trimming and J lost 6 bases, with 10 bases between them. The CDR3 runs 13 residues. The CDR3 DNA sequence: TGCGCCAGCAGCTTAGATCTAGCCGATACGCAGTATTTT. Translating gives CASSLDLADTQYF.